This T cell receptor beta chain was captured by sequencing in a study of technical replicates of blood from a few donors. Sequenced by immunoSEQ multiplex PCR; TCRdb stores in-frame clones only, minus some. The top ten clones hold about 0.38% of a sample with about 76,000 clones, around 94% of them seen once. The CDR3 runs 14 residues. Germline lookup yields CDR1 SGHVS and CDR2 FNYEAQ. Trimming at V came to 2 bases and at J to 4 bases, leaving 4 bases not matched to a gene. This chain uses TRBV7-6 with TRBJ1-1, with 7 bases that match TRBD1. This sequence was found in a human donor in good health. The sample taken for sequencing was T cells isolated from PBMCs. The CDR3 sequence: CASSLSTGVTEAFF. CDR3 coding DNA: TGTGCCAGCAGCTTAAGTACAGGGGTCACTGAAGCTTTCTTT.